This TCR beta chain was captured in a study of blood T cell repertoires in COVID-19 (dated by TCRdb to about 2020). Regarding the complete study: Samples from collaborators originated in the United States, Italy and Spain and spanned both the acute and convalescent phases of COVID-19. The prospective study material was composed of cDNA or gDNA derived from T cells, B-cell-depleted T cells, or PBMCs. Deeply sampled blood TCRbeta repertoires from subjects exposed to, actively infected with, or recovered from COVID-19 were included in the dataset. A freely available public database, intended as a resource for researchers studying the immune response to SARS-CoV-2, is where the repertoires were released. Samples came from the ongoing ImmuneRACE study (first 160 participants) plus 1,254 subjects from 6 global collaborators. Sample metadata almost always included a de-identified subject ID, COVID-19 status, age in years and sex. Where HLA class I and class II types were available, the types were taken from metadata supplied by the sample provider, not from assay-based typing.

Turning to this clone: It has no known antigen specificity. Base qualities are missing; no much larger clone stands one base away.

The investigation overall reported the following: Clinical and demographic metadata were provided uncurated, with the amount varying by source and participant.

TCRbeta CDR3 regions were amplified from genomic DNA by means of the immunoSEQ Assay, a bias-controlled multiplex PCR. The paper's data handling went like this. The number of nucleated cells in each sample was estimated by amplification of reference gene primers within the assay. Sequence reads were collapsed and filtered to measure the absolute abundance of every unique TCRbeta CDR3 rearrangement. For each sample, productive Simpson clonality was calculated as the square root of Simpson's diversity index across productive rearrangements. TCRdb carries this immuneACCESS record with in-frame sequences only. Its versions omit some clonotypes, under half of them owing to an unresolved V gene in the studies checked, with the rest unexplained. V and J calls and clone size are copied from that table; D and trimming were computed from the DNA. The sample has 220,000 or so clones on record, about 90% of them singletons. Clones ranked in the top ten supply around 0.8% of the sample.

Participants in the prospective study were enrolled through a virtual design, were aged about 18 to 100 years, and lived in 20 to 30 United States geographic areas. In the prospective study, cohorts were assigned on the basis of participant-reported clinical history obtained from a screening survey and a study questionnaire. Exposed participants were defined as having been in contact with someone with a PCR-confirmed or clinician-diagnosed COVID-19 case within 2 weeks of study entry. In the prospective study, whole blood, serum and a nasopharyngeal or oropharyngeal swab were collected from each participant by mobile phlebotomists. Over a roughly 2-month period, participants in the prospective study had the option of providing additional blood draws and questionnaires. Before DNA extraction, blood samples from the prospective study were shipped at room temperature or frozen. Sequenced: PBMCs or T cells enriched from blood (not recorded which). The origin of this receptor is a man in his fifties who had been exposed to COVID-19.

The CDR3 region has the sequence CASSSNLAGASYEQYF. In nucleotides, the sequence is TGTGCCAGCAGCTCGAACCTAGCGGGGGCCTCCTACGAGCAGTACTTC. The V and J genes are TRBV5-4 and TRBJ2-7, with 10 bases aligning to TRBD2. CDR1 and CDR2 (SGHNT, YYREEE) derive from the germline V gene (reference sequence). The CDR3 measures 16 amino acids from cysteine to phenylalanine. Only CDR3 DNA is held: 48 bases, read in frame from base 1. Trimming removed 3 bases from V and 0 bases from J; the gene matches leave 6 bases unexplained.